Listed below are T cell receptor beta chains from one sample, sequenced in a study of identifying expanded T cells in peripheral blood. Assay used: immunoSEQ multiplex PCR; TCRdb lists only in-frame clones, some missing. The data hold about 90,000 clones, with roughly 86% observed a single time. Input material: blood. The receptors originated from a person aged 18-70 years in good health. Each CDR3 is given with its conserved first and last residue. D genes are given only for firm matches. A row's size may be missing; if present it is once, few, many or a size class.

v_gene,abundance,d_gene,j_gene,CDR3aa,CDR3nt
TRBV5-1,few,TRBD1,TRBJ2-2,CASTRQGRTGELFF,TGCGCCAGCACAAGACAGGGTCGTACCGGGGAGCTGTTTTTT
TRBV6-6,.,.,TRBJ1-1,CASSSQGPTEAFF,TGTGCCAGCAGTTCCCAGGGTCCCACTGAAGCTTTCTTT
TRBV5-1,.,TRBD1,TRBJ2-5,CASSQSGTAGETQYF,TGCGCCAGCAGCCAATCCGGGACAGCTGGGGAGACCCAGTACTTC
TRBV19,.,.,TRBJ2-3,CASSIATADTQYF,TGTGCCAGTAGTATCGCAACGGCAGATACGCAGTATTTT
TRBV4-3,.,TRBD2,TRBJ2-4,CASSQAPGGAKNIQYF,TGCGCCAGCAGCCAAGCGCCGGGGGGAGCCAAAAACATTCAGTACTTC
TRBV27,.,.,TRBJ1-4,CASSLRGGVTNEKLFF,TGTGCCAGCAGTTTAAGGGGGGGCGTAACTAATGAAAAACTGTTTTTT
TRBV28,.,TRBD2,TRBJ2-1,CASVEAGVSSYNEQFF,TGTGCCAGCGTTGAGGCGGGGGTTTCCTCCTACAATGAGCAGTTCTTC
TRBV6-5,.,.,TRBJ1-1,CASSYSYLGGGTEAFF,TGTGCCAGCAGTTACTCGTATCTCGGGGGAGGCACTGAAGCTTTCTTT
TRBV9,once,TRBD2,TRBJ2-1,CASSVGGGGSNEQFF,TGTGCCAGCAGCGTAGGCGGCGGGGGGAGCAATGAGCAGTTCTTC
TRBV10-1,.,TRBD1,TRBJ2-7,CASSRQGINEQYF,TGCGCCAGCAGTCGACAGGGGATCAACGAGCAGTACTTC
TRBV30,.,TRBD1,TRBJ2-3,CAWSVGTASADTQYF,TGTGCCTGGAGTGTCGGGACAGCCTCAGCAGATACGCAGTATTTT
TRBV29-1,.,.,TRBJ2-3,CSALTFSTDTQYF,TGCAGCGCCCTTACATTTAGCACAGATACGCAGTATTTT
TRBV11-2,.,.,TRBJ2-6,CASSFRGSGANVLTF,TGTGCCAGCAGCTTCAGGGGCTCTGGGGCCAACGTCCTGACTTTC
TRBV19,.,.,TRBJ2-3,CASSIGGQSTGGDTQYF,TGTGCCAGTAGTATAGGTGGACAGTCGACGGGGGGAGATACGCAGTATTTT
TRBV7-9,.,TRBD2,TRBJ2-7,CASTRTSGASYEQYF,TGTGCCAGCACCCGGACTAGCGGGGCCTCCTACGAGCAGTACTTC
TRBV9,.,.,TRBJ2-2,CASSVGGATGELFF,TGTGCCAGCAGCGTAGGAGGGGCTACCGGGGAGCTGTTTTTT
TRBV25-1,.,.,TRBJ2-7,CATGDLSEQYF,TGTGCCACCGGGGACTTAAGCGAGCAGTACTTC
TRBV6-1,.,TRBD1,TRBJ1-2,CASSKYTGEEYGYTF,TGTGCCAGCAGTAAGTATACAGGGGAAGAATATGGCTACACCTTC
TRBV11-2,.,.,TRBJ1-1,CASSLVQGMNTEAFF,TGTGCCAGCAGCTTAGTGCAGGGCATGAACACTGAAGCTTTCTTT
TRBV11-2,few,.,TRBJ1-2,CASSLNSQGPGYTF,TGTGCCAGCAGCTTAAATAGTCAGGGTCCTGGCTACACCTTC